The 4 T cell receptor beta chains given below trace back to one sample, sequenced in a study of T cells after posttransplantation cyclophosphamide. A marrow graft followed busulfan-fludarabine conditioning, with cyclophosphamide on days +3 and +4. Profiled with immunoSEQ multiplex PCR; TCRdb holds only in-frame clones, not every one. Its listing shows six or seven clones. The specimen was gut tissue, collected more than 60 days after allogeneic stem cell transplant with posttransplant cyclophosphamide. Every receptor here comes from a male patient aged 55 to 70 who received an allogeneic stem cell transplant from a related donor and was CMV-positive. Some T cells may have originated in the graft donor.

This chain links TRBV27 with TRBJ1-1; 8 bases map to TRBD1. The germline CDR1 and CDR2 sequences are MNHEY and SMNVEV (reference sequence). The CDR3 runs to 17 residues. Unmatched junction bases numbered 9, after V lost 0 bases and J lost 3 bases. In DNA form, the CDR3 reads TGTGCCAGCAGTTTATCGAGAGGACAGGGTGGGCACACTGAAGCTTTCTTT. Encoded protein: CASSLSRGQGGHTEAFF.

The chain is built from TRBV9 and TRBJ2-2; weak D call: TRBD1 (5 bases). V was shortened by 4 bases and J by 10 bases, with 14 bases between the two germline ends. CDR1 and CDR2 from the germline V gene are SGDLS and YYNGEE. The CDR3 extends over 13 amino acids. CDR3 sequence: CASSQRTGQELFF. CDR3 nucleotides: TGTGCCAGCAGCCAAAGAACCGGACAGGAGCTGTTTTTT.

This chain joins TRBV27 and TRBJ2-6, with D perhaps TRBD1 (5 bases). The CDR3 covers 23 residues. V was shortened by 5 bases and J by 5 bases, with 37 bases between the two germline ends. Per the germline V gene, CDR1 is MNHEY and CDR2 is SMNVEV (reference sequence). The CDR3 sequence: CASSDQGPGYKVGLQSRANVLTF. Written as DNA, the CDR3 is TGTGCCAGCAGTGATCAGGGTCCTGGCTACAAAGTCGGGCTACAAAGTCGGGCCAACGTCCTGACTTTC.

This chain links TRBV27 with TRBJ1-1; TRBD1 aligns across 7 bases. The CDR3 spans 16 residues. V lost 5 bases, J lost 0 bases, and 9 bases stayed unmatched. The germline gives CDR1 MNHEY, CDR2 SMNVEV (reference sequence). Here the CDR3 DNA reads TGTGCCAGCAGTCTCGGGACAGCGCCAATGAACACTGAAGCTTTCTTT. It is translated as CASSLGTAPMNTEAFF.